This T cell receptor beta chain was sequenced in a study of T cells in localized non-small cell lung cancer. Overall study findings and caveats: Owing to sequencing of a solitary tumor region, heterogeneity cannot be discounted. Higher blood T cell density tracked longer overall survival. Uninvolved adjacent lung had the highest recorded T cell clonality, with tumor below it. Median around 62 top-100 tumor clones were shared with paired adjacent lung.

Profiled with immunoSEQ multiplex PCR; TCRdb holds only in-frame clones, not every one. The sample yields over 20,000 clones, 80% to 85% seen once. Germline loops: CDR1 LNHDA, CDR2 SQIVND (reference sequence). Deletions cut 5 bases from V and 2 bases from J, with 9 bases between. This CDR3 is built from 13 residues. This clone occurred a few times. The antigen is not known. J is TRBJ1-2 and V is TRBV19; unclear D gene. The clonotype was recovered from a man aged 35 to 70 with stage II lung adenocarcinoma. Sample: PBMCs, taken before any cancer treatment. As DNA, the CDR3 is TGTGCCAGTAGTGGGAGGGCCAACTATGGCTACACCTTC. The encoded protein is CASSGRANYGYTF.